This T cell receptor beta chain was observed in a study of CD8 T cells in ankylosing spondylitis (dated by TCRdb to about 2017). Notes on the research overall: The study profiled T cell receptor beta repertoires in healthy donors and ankylosing spondylitis patients to find disease-linked TCR variants. In total, the full study cohort was made up of some 100 healthy donors and 25 to 30 ankylosing spondylitis patients. Peripheral blood was sampled, and synovial fluid was also collected from ankylosing spondylitis patients. Study-wide conclusions, independent of this receptor: The disease-linked clones were reported to be significantly enriched in matched synovial fluid samples from ankylosing spondylitis patients. A TCR beta motif made up of several highly homologous amino acid variants appeared to be characteristic of blood from ankylosing spondylitis patients. The disease-linked clones had a CD8+ phenotype and were found at relatively low frequencies in peripheral blood. Some of the motif variants had been reported before in the synovial fluid and blood of reactive arthritis patients, a finding that suggests common disease-initiation mechanisms.

This clonotype appeared many times. Its antigen has not been determined. Nothing much larger sits one base from this clone, and base qualities are not available. V is shortened by 1 base, J by 9 bases, and the region joining them spans 10 bases. The CDR3 covers 13 residues, taking in both the cysteine and the phenylalanine. The retained sequence is limited to the CDR3, 39 bases, with the frame set at the first base. This sample was sequenced with an Illumina HiSeq 2500. Quantitative 5'-RACE with molecular barcodes was the method used to prepare the TCR beta libraries. As for how the authors treated the data: A new computational method, built on a probabilistic model of VDJ rearrangement, was used to identify disease-linked TCR variants. TCRdb reran the public reads through fastp at Q25 and MiXCR, keeping productive beta chains. Each entry merges the rows of one CDR3 protein and shows their most common DNA and genes. The V and J calls follow TCRdb's processing rather than the paper's. The sample table shows about 240,000 distinct CDR3 sequences, and 9.5% to 12% are seen once. The ten top clones hold 6% to 8% of the sample.

The sequence derives from a male donor with ankylosing spondylitis or in good health (not recorded which). The material sequenced was blood, either unsorted or a sorted T cell fraction (not recorded which). This receptor chain uses TRBV12-3 or TRBV12-4 and TRBJ1-5; D gene: possibly TRBD1, on 5 matching bases. The DNA is as follows: TGTGCCAGCAGTTTAGATACGGGGGGGCCCCAGCATTTT. This sequence encodes CASSLDTGGPQHF.